A selection of T cell receptor beta chains follows, all from one sample in a study of blood T cells in healthy people across ages. TCRdb processed the 5' RACE reads anew with MiXCR; each CDR3 protein has one entry. Altogether fewer than 750,000 distinct CDR3 sequences are present, around 48% being singletons, with the ten largest covering about 26%. The sample consisted of blood. All receptors come from a man at least 80 years old in good health. CDR3s include the opening cysteine and the closing phenylalanine or tryptophan. D genes are given only for firm matches. Some rows have no size entry. The others give once, few or many, or a class for an expanded clone.

D	size	V	J	DNA	CDR3
.	.	TRBV20-1	TRBJ2-2	TGCAGTGCTAGAGGCGGGACAGTAATCGGGGAGCTGTTTTTT	CSARGGTVIGELFF
.	.	TRBV12-3/TRBV12-4	TRBJ2-7	TGTGCCAGCAGTACCGACAGCTACGAGCAGTACTTC	CASSTDSYEQYF
.	many	TRBV29-1	TRBJ2-7	TGCAGCGTTGAAGCCGACACCCCCTACGAGCAGTACTTC	CSVEADTPYEQYF
.	.	TRBV7-2	TRBJ1-1	TGTGCCAGCAGCTTCTTGGGCGGGGGCCCAAACACTGAAGCTTTCTTT	CASSFLGGGPNTEAFF
.	.	TRBV4-1	TRBJ2-7	TGCGCCAGCAGCCAAGAGAGGCGCTCCTACGAGCAGTACTTC	CASSQERRSYEQYF
.	.	TRBV20-1	TRBJ1-1	TGCAGTGCTAGACCTCCCCGGGGAGGGACTGAAGCTTTCTTT	CSARPPRGGTEAFF
.	few	TRBV5-4	TRBJ2-1	TGTGCCAGCAGCTTCTACAATGGGCAGTTCTTC	CASSFYNGQFF
.	.	TRBV20-1	TRBJ2-1	TGCAGTGCTAGAGCGCAGGGCGCCTACAATGAGCAGTTCTTC	CSARAQGAYNEQFF
.	few	TRBV7-2	TRBJ2-1	TGTGCCAGCAGCTTTTGGGGGGCGGGCTCCTACAATGAGCAGTTCTTC	CASSFWGAGSYNEQFF
.	few	TRBV5-1	TRBJ2-7	TGCGCCAGCTCCACTGACGGGGCAGGGGTTTCCTACGAGCAGTACTTC	CASSTDGAGVSYEQYF
.	few	TRBV5-1	TRBJ2-5	TGCGCCAGCAGCTTGGATCTGGGTTTGGAGACCCAGTACTTC	CASSLDLGLETQYF
.	.	TRBV7-2	TRBJ1-2	TGTGCCAGCAGCTTAGCACTCCCAAACTATGGCTACACCTTC	CASSLALPNYGYTF
TRBD2	few	TRBV20-1	TRBJ2-5	TGCAGTGCTAGTCGCCTAGCGGGAGTAGAGACCCAGTACTTC	CSASRLAGVETQYF
TRBD1	few	TRBV15	TRBJ2-1	TGTGCCACCAGCAGAGATCTGGGGACAGGCAATGAGCAGTTCTTC	CATSRDLGTGNEQFF
.	few	TRBV9	TRBJ2-7	TGTGCCAGCAGCGTCGGGCGGGGAACCTACGAGCAGTACTTC	CASSVGRGTYEQYF
.	.	TRBV28	TRBJ2-7	TGTGCCAGCCTGGGGCACTACGAGCAGTACTTC	CASLGHYEQYF
.	.	TRBV2	TRBJ1-2	TGTGCCAGCAGTGAGAGTCATTATGGCGGGGGCTACACCTTC	CASSESHYGGGYTF
.	.	TRBV3-1	TRBJ1-2	TGTGCCAGCAGCCAAGAAAGTTTTGGAGCTAACTATGGCTACACCTTC	CASSQESFGANYGYTF
TRBD1	few	TRBV6-2/TRBV6-3	TRBJ2-7	TGTGCCAGCAGTTTCGCGACAGGGGCCACCTACGAGCAGTACTTC	CASSFATGATYEQYF
TRBD2	.	TRBV10-3	TRBJ2-7	TGTGCCATCAGTGTGACTAGCGGGAGGGGAAACGAGCAGTACTTC	CAISVTSGRGNEQYF
.	.	TRBV28	TRBJ2-1	TGTGCCAGCAGTCCCCTGGCTTCCTACAATGAGCAGTTCTTC	CASSPLASYNEQFF
.	few	TRBV28	TRBJ2-4	TGTGCCAGCAGCCTACCTGGGAACATTCAGTACTTC	CASSLPGNIQYF
.	.	TRBV10-3	TRBJ2-7	TGTGCCATCAGTGAACAGGGCTCCTACAATGAGCAGTACTTC	CAISEQGSYNEQYF
.	once	TRBV10-2	TRBJ2-7	TGCGCCAGCAGTGAGATAAGATTTTACGAGCAGTACTTC	CASSEIRFYEQYF
TRBD1	.	TRBV9	TRBJ1-2	TGTGCCAGCAGCGCTGCTGACAGGGGGCAAGGCTACACCTTC	CASSAADRGQGYTF
.	few	TRBV29-1	TRBJ2-6	TGCAGCGTTGAAGGGGGTGGAGGGGCCAACGTCCTGACTTTC	CSVEGGGGANVLTF
.	.	TRBV12-3/TRBV12-4	TRBJ2-1	TGTGCCAGCACCGAGTCCTCCGGGTACAATGAGCAGTTCTTC	CASTESSGYNEQFF
.	few	TRBV29-1	TRBJ2-1	TGCAGCGTTGACTCGGGGAGCTCCTACAATGAGCAGTTCTTC	CSVDSGSSYNEQFF
.	.	TRBV5-4	TRBJ2-3	TGTGCCAGCAGCGGGACCGGGACCTTTATGCCAGATACGCAGTATTTT	CASSGTGTFMPDTQYF
.	few	TRBV5-1	TRBJ2-3	TGCGCCAGCAGCTTGGAGTCAGGGAGGCCAGATACGCAGTATTTT	CASSLESGRPDTQYF
.	.	TRBV20-1	TRBJ2-5	TGCAGTGCTAGGAACGTCGAGGGGGGGGAGACCCAGTACTTC	CSARNVEGGETQYF
.	.	TRBV7-2	TRBJ2-3	TGTGCCAGCAGCTTACCCCGGGACCGGAGGAAGGGCACAGATACGCAGTATTTT	CASSLPRDRRKGTDTQYF
TRBD1	many	TRBV29-1	TRBJ1-2	TGCAGCGTTGGACAGGGTAGGGACTATGGCTACACCTTC	CSVGQGRDYGYTF
.	.	TRBV10-3	TRBJ1-6	TGTGCCATCAGTGGAGGAATACGCAATTCACCCCTCCACTTT	CAISGGIRNSPLHF
.	few	TRBV7-2	TRBJ2-1	TGTGCCAGCAGCTTTGGAAGGACCACTTACAATGAGCAGTTCTTC	CASSFGRTTYNEQFF
.	few	TRBV3-1	TRBJ2-7	TGTGCCAGCAGCCGACAGGAGATCTCCTACGAGCAGTACTTC	CASSRQEISYEQYF
.	.	TRBV20-1	TRBJ2-7	TGCAGTGCTAGACCCCGGGACAAGGAGTACTTC	CSARPRDKEYF
.	.	TRBV7-2	TRBJ1-5	TGTGCCAGCAGCTTAAGGGGCCAGCCGGATCAGCCCCAGCATTTT	CASSLRGQPDQPQHF
.	.	TRBV28	TRBJ2-1	TGTGCCAGCAGTTCCCGAGACAGGATGTTCAATGAGCAGTTCTTC	CASSSRDRMFNEQFF
TRBD1	.	TRBV7-2	TRBJ2-5	TGTGCCAGCAGCTTAGTCGCCGGGACAGGCAACCAAGAGACCCAGTACTTC	CASSLVAGTGNQETQYF
.	many	TRBV6-5	TRBJ1-2	TGTGCCAGCAGCCCGGGGGACTACTATGGCTACACCTTC	CASSPGDYYGYTF
TRBD2	few	TRBV28	TRBJ2-7	TGTGCCAGCAGTCGATCGGGACTAGCGGTTTACGAGCAGTACTTC	CASSRSGLAVYEQYF
TRBD1	.	TRBV29-1	TRBJ1-5	TGCAGCGTTTCTACAGGGGGTCACCCCCAGCATTTT	CSVSTGGHPQHF
.	.	TRBV5-1	TRBJ2-5	TGCGCCAGACCGGCCTTGGATGAGCAGTACTTC	CARPALDEQYF
TRBD2	few	TRBV18	TRBJ2-7	TGTGCCAGCTCACGGGAGCGGGACTACGAGCAGTACTTC	CASSRERDYEQYF